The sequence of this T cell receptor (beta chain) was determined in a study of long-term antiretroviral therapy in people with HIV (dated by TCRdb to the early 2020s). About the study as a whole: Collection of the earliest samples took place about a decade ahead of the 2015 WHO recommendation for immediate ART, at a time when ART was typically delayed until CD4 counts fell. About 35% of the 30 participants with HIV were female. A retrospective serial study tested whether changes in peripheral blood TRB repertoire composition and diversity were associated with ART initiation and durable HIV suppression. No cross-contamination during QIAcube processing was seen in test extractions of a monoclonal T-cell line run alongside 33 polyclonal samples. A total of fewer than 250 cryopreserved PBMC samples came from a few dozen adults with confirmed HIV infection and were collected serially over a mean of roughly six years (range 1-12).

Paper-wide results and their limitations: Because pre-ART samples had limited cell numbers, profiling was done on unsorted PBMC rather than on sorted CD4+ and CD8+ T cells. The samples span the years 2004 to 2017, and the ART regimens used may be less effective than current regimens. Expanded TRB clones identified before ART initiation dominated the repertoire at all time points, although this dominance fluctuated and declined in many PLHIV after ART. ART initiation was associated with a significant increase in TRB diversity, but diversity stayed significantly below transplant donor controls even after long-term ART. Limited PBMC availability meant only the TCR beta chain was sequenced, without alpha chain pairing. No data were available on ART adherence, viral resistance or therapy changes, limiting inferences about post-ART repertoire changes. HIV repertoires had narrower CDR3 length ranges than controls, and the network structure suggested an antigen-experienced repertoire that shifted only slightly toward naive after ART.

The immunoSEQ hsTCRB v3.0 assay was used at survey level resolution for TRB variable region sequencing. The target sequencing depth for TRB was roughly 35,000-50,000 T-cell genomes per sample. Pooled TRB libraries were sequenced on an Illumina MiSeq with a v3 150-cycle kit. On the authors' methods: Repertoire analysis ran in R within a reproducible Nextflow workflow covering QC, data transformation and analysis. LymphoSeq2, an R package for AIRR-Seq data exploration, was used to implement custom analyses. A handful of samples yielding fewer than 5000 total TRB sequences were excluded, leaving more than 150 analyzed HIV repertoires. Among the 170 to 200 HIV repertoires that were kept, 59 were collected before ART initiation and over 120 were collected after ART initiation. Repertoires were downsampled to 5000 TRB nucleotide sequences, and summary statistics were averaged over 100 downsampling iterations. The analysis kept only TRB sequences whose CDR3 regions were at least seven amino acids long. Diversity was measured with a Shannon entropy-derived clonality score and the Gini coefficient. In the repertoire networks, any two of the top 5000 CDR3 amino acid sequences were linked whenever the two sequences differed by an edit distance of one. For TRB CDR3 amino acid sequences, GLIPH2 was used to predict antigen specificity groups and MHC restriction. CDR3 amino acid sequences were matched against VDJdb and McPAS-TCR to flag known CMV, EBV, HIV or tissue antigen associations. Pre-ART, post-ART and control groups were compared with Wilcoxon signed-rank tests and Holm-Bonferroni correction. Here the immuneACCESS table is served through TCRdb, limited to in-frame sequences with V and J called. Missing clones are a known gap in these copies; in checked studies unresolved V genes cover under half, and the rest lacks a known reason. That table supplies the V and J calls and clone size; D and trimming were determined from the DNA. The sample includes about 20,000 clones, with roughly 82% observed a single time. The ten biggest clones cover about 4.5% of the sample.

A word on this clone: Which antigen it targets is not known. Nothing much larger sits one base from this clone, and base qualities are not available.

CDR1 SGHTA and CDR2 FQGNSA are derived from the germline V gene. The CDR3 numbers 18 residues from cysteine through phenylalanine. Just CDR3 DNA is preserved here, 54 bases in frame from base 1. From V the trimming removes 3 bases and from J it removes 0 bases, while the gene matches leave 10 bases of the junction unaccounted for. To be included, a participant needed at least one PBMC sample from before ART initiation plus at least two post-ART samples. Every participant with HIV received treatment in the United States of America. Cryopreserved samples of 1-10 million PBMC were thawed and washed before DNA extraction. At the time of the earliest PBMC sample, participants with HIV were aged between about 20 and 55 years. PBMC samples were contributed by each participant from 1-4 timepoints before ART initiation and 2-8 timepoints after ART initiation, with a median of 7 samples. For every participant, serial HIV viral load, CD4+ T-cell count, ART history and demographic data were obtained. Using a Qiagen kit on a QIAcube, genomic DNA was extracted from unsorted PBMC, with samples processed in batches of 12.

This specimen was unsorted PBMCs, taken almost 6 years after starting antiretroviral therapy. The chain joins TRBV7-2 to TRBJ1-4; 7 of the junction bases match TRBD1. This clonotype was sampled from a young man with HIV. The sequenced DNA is TGTGCCAGCAGCTTTGACAGGGCATATTGGGCAACTAATGAAAAACTGTTTTTT. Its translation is CASSFDRAYWATNEKLFF.